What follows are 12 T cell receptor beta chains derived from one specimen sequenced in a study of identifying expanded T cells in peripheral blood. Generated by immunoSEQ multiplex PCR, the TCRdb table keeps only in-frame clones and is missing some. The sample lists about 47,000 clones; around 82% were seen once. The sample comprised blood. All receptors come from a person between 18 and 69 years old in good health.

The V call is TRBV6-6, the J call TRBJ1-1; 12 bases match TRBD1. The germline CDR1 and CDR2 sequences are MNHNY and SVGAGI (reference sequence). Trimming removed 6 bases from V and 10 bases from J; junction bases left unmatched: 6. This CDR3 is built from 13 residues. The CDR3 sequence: CASSPGTGGAAFF. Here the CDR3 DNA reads TGTGCCAGCAGCCCCGGGACAGGGGGCGCAGCTTTCTTT.

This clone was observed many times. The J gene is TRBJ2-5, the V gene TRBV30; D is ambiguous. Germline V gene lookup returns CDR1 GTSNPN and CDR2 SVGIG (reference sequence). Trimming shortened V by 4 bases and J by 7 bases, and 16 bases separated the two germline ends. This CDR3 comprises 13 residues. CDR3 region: CAWTRPPARTQYF. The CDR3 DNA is TGTGCCTGGACCCGTCCCCCCGCTCGGACCCAGTACTTC.

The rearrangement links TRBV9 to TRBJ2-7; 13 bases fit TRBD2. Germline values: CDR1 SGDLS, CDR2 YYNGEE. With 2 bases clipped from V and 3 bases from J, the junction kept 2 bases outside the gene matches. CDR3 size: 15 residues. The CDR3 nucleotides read TGTGCCAGCAGCGTCGGGACTAGCGGGATCTACGAGCAGTACTTC. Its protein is CASSVGTSGIYEQYF.

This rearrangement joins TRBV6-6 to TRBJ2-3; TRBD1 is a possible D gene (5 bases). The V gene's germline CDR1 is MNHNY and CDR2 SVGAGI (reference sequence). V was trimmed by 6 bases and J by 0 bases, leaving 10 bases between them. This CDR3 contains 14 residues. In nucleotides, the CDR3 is TGTGCCAGCAGATTGACAGAGAGCACAGATACGCAGTATTTT. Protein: CASRLTESTDTQYF.

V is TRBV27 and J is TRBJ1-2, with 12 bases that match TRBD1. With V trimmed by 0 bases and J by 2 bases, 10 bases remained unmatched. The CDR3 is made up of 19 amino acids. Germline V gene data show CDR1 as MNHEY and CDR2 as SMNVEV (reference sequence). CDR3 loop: CASSLSIWGQGANNYGYTF. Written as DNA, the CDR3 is TGTGCCAGCAGTTTATCGATTTGGGGACAGGGGGCGAACAACTATGGCTACACCTTC.

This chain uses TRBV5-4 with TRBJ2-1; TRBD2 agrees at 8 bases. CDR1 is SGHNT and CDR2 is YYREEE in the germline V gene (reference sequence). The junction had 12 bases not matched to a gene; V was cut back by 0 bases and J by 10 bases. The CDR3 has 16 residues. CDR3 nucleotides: TGTGCCAGCAGCTTGGGTGGCGCGGGGGGCCCAAGGGAGCAGTTCTTC. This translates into CASSLGGAGGPREQFF.

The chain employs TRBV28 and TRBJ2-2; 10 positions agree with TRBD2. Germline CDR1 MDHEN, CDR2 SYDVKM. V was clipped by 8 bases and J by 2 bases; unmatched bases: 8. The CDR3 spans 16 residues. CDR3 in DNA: TGTGCCAGCTCCTTATGGACTAGCGGCAACACCGGGGAGCTGTTTTTT. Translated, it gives CASSLWTSGNTGELFF.

CDR3 residues: CASSSPGTGRNEQFF. CDR3 nucleotide sequence: TGTGCCAGCAGCTCCCCCGGGACAGGGAGAAATGAGCAGTTCTTC. The chain is built from TRBV5-4 and TRBJ2-1; TRBD1 matches 9 bases. The germline V gene encodes CDR1 SGHNT and CDR2 YYREEE (reference sequence). Unmatched junction bases numbered 8, after V lost 3 bases and J lost 7 bases. The CDR3 is 15 amino acids.

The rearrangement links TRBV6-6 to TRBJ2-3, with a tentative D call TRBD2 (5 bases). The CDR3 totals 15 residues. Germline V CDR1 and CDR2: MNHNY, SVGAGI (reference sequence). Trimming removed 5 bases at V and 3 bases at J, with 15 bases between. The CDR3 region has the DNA TGTGCCAGCAGTAATAGCGTCCCACTAACAGATACGCAGTATTTT. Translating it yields CASSNSVPLTDTQYF.

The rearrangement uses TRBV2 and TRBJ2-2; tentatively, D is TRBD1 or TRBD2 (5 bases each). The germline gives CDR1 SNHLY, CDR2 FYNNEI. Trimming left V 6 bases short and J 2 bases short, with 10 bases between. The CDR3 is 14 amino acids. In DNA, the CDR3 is TGTGCCAGCAGACGGGACCTTAACACCGGGGAGCTGTTTTTT. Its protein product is CASRRDLNTGELFF.

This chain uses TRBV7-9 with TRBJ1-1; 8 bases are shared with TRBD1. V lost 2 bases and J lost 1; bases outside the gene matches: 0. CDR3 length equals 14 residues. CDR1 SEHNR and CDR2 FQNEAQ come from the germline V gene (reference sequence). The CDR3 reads CASSLTGGNTEAFF. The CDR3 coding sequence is TGTGCCAGCAGCTTAACAGGGGGGAACACTGAAGCTTTCTTT.

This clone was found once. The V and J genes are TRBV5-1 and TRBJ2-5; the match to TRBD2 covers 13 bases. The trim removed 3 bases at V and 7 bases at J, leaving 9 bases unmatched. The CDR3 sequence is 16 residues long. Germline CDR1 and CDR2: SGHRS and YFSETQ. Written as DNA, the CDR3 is TGCGCCAGCAGCTCGAAGACTAGCGGGGGGCCCGGGACCCAGTACTTC. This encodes CASSSKTSGGPGTQYF.